This TCR beta chain was identified in a study of regulatory T cells in long-lasting Graves disease (dated by TCRdb to 2020 to 2022). Background for the entire study: Persistent Graves' disease was defined as antithyroid drug treatment for over 5 years with persistently positive TSH receptor autoantibodies. Peripheral blood TCR sequencing and RNA sequencing compared persistent Graves' disease patients with newly diagnosed Graves' disease patients. The study was conducted in China and was registered as a clinical trial. A total of roughly 33 samples underwent TCR sequencing: some 13 from persistent and around 20 from newly diagnosed Graves' disease patients. Antithyroid drugs had been taken for around 9.8 years on average by persistent Graves' disease patients in the clinical cohort.

The library was produced with multiplex PCR. TCRdb names Illumina HiSeq 4000 as the instrument used. To build TCR beta libraries, CDR3 regions were amplified by Arm-PCR using iRepertoire HTBI primers. Before sequencing, the PCR products underwent gel purification. The authors' analysis ran thus. Gene usage analysis of CDR3 amino acid clonotypes used the approximately 62 TRBV and 11 to 15 TRBJ segments found across samples. COPE and FqMerger were used to merge the filtered high-quality paired reads into contigs. BLAST was used to align contigs to IMGT TRBV, TRBD and TRBJ reference genes, and CDR3 was defined according to IMGT. Any clonotype with a frequency above 0.1% was counted as a highly expanded clone. Repertoire diversity was measured by Shannon entropy, and V-J evenness by the Gini coefficient. A clonotype was considered public if more than one individual shared it. Clones were called with MiXCR by TCRdb after fastp trimmed the public reads at Q25, and only in-frame beta chains were retained. Identical CDR3 protein sequences are pooled into one entry, listed with their most common genes and DNA. The V and J calls were not made by the authors but by TCRdb's processing. The sample includes nearly 350,000 distinct CDR3 sequences, with around 20% observed a single time. The top ten constitute 29% of the sample.

The CDR3 covers 16 residues, taking in both the cysteine and the phenylalanine. This entry keeps only the CDR3 DNA: 48 bases, framed from base 1. V trim: 3 bases; J trim: 4 bases; unmatched bases: 8. This clonotype was seen many times. Its antigen remains unidentified. No qualities accompany the bases; no much larger clone lies one base away. The full study reports these points: Only the TCR beta chain was sequenced and analyzed. Peripheral blood alone was examined, since thyroid tissue, which constituted the primary lesion, could not be accessed. Patients with persistent disease shared more public clonotypes (about 2,500) than newly diagnosed patients did (more than 900). The authors noted that the small sample size was a limitation that may lower accuracy. Preferential use of TRBV28, TRBJ1-2 and TRBJ2-5 was observed in persistent disease, whereas TRBV20-1 and TRBJ2-1 were favored in newly diagnosed disease. Lower TCR Shannon entropy and fewer highly expanded clones were observed in persistent Graves' disease patients than in newly diagnosed patients, which suggested clonal expansion.

This specimen's time point label, interpreted: persistent/refractory GD, antithyroid drugs over 5 years with positive TRAb. For both TCR sequencing and RNA sequencing, RNA was extracted from PBMCs using TRIzol. The diagnosis of Graves' disease followed American Thyroid Association guidelines. Patients for the study were recruited at an endocrinology department in Xi'an, China. Each patient gave roughly 8.4 milliliters of peripheral blood, collected in an EDTA anticoagulant tube. PBMCs were isolated by Ficoll Paque Plus density gradient separation without further T cell sorting. An Agilent 2100 Bioanalyzer and agarose gel were used to check RNA quality, and a NanoDrop 2000 was used to measure RNA concentration.

The chain links TRBV12-3 or TRBV12-4 with TRBJ2-2, and TRBD2 aligns with 7 junction nucleotides. The sample in question was peripheral blood mononuclear cells (PBMCs), obtained when the disease was refractory, from a patient treated with antithyroid drugs. The clonotype was recovered from a female donor with Graves disease. The DNA sequence is given as TGTGCCAGCAGTTTGGGGACGCTAGCGGTCACCGGGGAGCTGTTTTTT. The encoded protein is CASSLGTLAVTGELFF.